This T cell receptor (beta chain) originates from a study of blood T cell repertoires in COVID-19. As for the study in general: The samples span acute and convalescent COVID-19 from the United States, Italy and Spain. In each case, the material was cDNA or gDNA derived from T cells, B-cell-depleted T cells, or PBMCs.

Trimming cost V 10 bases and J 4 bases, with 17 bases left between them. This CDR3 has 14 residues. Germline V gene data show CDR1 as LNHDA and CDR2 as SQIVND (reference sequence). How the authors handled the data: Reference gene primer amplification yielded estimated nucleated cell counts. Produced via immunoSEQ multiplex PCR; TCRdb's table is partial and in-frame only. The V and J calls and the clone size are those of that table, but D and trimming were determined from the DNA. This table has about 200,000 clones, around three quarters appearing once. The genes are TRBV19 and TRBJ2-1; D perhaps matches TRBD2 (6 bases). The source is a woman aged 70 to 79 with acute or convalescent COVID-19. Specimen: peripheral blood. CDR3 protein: CATLPGAAYNEQFF. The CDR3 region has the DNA TGTGCCACCTTACCGGGAGCAGCATACAATGAGCAGTTCTTC.